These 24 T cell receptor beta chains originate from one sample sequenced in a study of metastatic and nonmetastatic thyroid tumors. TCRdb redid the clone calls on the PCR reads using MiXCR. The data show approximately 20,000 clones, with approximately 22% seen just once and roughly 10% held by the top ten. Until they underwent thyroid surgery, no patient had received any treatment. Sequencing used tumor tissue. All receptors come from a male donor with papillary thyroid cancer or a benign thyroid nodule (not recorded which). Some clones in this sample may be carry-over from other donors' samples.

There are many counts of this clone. DNA for the CDR3: TGTGCCAGTATGTCGAACAGCATAGTTTCGGATAGCAATCAGCCCCAGCATTTT. It is translated as CASMSNSIVSDSNQPQHF. The V and J genes are TRBV19 and TRBJ1-5; D call uncertain. V gave up 7 bases and J gave up 0 bases, with 22 bases separating them. The CDR3 is 18 amino acids. Germline V gene sequence: CDR1 LNHDA, CDR2 SQIVND (reference sequence).

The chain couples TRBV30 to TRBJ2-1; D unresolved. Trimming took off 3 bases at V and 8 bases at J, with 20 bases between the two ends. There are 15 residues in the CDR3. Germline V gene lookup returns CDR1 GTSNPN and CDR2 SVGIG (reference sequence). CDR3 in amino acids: CAWRPLSGPTDEQFF. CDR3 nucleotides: TGTGCCTGGAGACCCCTGTCGGGTCCGACTGATGAGCAGTTCTTC.

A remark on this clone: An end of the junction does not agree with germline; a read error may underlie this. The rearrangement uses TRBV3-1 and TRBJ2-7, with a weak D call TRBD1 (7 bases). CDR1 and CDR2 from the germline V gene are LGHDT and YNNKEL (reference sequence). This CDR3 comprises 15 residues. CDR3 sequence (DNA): TGTGCCAGCAGCCAGCGGGACAGATTCTCCGACGAGGAGTACTTC. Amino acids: CASSQRDRFSDEEYF.

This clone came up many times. The chain's CDR3 is CAIRYQGPGTEAFF. CDR3 nucleotides: TGTGCCATCAGATACCAGGGGCCGGGGACTGAAGCTTTCTTT. The V call is TRBV10-3, the J call TRBJ1-1, with D maybe TRBD1 (6 bases). Germline loops: CDR1 ENHRY, CDR2 SYGVKD. CDR3 length: 14 amino acids. V gave up 6 bases and J gave up 5 bases, with 16 bases separating them.

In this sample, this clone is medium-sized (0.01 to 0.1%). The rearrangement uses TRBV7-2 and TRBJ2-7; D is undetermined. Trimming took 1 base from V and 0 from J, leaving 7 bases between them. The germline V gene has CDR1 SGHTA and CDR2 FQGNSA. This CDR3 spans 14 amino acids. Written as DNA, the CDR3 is TGTGCCAGCAGCTTAGTGGTTAGCTCCTACGAGCAGTACTTC. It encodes CASSLVVSSYEQYF.

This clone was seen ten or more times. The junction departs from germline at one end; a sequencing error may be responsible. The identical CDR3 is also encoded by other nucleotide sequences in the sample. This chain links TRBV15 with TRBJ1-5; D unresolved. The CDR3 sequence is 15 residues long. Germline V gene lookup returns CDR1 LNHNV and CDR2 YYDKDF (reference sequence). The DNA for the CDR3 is TGTGCCACCAGCAGAGATAAGGGTTTGAATCAGCCCCAGCATTTC. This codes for CATSRDKGLNQPQHF.

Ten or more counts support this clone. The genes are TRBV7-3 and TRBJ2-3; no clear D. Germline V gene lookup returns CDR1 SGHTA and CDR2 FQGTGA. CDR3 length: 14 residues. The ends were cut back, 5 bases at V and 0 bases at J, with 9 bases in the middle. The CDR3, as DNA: TGTGCCAGCAGCCCTGACCCGAGCACAGATACGCAGTATTTT. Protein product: CASSPDPSTDTQYF.

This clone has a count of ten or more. The chain's CDR3 is CASSGINNEQFF. The CDR3, as DNA: TGTGCCAGCAGTGGGATAAACAATGAGCAGTTCTTC. This sequence joins TRBV6-2 or TRBV6-3 and TRBJ2-1, with D unclear. V was cut by 5 bases and J by 5 bases, with 7 bases left in between. Germline loops: CDR1 MNHEY, CDR2 SVGEGT. The CDR3 runs 12 residues.

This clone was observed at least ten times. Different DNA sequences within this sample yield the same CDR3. The CDR3 DNA reads as TGTGCCAGCAGCGTGGACCACACAGATACGCAGTATTTT. This gives the protein CASSVDHTDTQYF. The chain joins TRBV9 to TRBJ2-3, with D unresolved. Looked up from germline, CDR1 is SGDLS and CDR2 is YYNGEE. The V gene lost 2 bases and the J gene lost 2 bases, with 6 bases spanning the gap. CDR3 length equals 13 residues.

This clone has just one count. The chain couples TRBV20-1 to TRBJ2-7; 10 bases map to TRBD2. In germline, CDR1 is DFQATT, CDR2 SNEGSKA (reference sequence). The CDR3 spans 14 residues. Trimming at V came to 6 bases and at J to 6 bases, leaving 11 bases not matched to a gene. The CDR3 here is CSARTSGRGAEQYF. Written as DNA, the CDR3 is TGCAGTGCGCGGACTAGCGGTAGGGGAGCCGAGCAGTACTTC.

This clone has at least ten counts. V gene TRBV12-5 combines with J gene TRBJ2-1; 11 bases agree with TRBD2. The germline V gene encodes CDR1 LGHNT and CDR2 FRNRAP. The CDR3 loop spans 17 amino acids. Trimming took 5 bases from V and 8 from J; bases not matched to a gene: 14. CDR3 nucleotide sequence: TGTGCTAGTGGTAAGACTAGCGGGGTGCGAGGGGGCGATGAGCAGTTCTTC. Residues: CASGKTSGVRGGDEQFF.

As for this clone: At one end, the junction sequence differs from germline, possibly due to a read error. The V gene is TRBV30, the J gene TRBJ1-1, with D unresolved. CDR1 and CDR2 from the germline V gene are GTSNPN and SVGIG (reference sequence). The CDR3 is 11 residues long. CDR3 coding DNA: TGTGCCCAGCAGGAGAACACTGATGCTTTCTTT. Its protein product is CAQQENTDAFF.

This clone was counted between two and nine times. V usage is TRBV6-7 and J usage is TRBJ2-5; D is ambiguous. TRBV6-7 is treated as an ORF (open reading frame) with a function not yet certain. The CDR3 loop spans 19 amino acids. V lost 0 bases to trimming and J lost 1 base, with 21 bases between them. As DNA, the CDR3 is TGTGCCAGCAGTTACTCGACCACCTCCGGGTCAGCTTTCCAAGAGACCCAGTACTTC. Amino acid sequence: CASSYSTTSGSAFQETQYF.

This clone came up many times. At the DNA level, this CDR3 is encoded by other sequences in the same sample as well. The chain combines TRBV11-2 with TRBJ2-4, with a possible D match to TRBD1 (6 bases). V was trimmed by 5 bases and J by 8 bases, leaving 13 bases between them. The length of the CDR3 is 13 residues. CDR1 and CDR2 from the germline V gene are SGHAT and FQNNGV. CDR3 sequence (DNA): TGTGCCAGCAGCACCGGGACAAAGGACATTCAGTACTTC. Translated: CASSTGTKDIQYF. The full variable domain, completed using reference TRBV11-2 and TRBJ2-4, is EAGVAQSPRYKIIEKRQSVAFWCNPISGHATLYWYQQILGQGPKLLIQFQNNGVVDDSQLPKDRFSAERLKGVDSTLKIQPAKLEDSAVYLCASSTGTKDIQYFGAGTRLSVL.

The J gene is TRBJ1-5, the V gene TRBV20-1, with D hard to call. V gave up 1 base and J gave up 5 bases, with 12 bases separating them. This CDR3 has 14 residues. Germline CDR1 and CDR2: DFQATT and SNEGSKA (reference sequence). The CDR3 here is CSARVTWFDQPQHF. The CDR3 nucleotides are TGCAGTGCTAGAGTCACATGGTTCGATCAGCCCCAGCATTTT.

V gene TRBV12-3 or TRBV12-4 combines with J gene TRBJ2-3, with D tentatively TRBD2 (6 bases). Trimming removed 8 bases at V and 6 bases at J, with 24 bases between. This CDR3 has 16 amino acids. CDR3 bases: TGTGCCAGCTACCCCTCCCCGGCACTAGCATATGATACGCAGTATTTT. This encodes CASYPSPALAYDTQYF.

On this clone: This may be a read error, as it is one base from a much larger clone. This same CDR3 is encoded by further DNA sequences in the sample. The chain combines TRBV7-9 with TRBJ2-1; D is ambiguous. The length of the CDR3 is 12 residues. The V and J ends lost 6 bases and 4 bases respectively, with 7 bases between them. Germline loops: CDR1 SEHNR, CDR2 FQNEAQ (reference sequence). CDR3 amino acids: CASSSIYNEQFF. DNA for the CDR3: TGTGCCAGCAGTTCCATATACAATGAGCAGTTCTTC. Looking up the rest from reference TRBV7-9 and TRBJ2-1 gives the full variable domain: DTGVSQNPRHKITKRGQNVTFRCDPISEHNRLYWYRQTLGQGPEFLTYFQNEAQLEKSRLLSDRFSAERPKGSFSTLEIQRTEQGDSAMYLCASSSIYNEQFFGPGTRLTVL.

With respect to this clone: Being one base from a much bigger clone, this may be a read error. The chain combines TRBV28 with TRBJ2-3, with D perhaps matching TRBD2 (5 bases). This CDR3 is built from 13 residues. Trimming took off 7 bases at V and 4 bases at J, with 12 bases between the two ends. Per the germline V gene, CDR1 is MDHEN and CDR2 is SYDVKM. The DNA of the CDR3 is TGTGCCAGCATGACCCCGAGGGCAGATACGCAGTATTTT. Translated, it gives CASMTPRADTQYF.

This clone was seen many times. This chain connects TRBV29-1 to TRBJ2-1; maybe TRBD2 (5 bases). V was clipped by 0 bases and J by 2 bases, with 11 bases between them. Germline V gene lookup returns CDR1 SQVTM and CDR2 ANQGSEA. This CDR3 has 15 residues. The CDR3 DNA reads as TGCAGCGTTGAAGATTTGACTACCACCTACAATGAGCAGTTCTTC. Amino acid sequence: CSVEDLTTTYNEQFF.

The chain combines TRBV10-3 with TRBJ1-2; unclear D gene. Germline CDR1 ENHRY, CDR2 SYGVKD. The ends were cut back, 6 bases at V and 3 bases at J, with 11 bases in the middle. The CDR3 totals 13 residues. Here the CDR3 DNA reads TGTGCCATCAGCCGGGATGCCGACTATGGCTACACCTTC. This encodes CAISRDADYGYTF.

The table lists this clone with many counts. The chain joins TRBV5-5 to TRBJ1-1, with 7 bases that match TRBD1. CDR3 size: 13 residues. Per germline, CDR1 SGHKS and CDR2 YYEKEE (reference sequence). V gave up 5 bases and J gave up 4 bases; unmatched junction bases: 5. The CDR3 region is CASRKTGVTEAFF. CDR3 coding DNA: TGTGCCAGCAGGAAAACAGGGGTCACTGAAGCTTTCTTT.

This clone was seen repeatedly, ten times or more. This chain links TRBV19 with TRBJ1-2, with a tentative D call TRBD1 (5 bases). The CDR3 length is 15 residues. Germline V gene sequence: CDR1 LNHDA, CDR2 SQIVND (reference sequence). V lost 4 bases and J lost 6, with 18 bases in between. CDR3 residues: CASSTYTGTADGYTF. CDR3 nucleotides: TGTGCCAGTAGTACTTACACCGGGACGGCGGATGGCTACACCTTC.

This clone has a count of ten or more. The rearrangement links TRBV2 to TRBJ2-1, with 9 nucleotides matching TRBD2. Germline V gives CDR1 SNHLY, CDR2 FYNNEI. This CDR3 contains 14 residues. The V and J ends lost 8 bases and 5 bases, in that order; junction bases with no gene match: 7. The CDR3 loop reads CASEGGLANNEQFF. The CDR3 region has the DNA TGTGCCAGCGAAGGCGGACTAGCGAACAATGAGCAGTTCTTC.

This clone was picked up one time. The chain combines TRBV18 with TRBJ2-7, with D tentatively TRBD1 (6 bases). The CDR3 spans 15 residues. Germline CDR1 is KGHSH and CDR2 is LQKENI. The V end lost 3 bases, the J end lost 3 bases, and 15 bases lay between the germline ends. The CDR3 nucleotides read TGTGCCAGCTCACCCGGGCAGGGGCCCCTCTACGAGCAGTACTTC. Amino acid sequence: CASSPGQGPLYEQYF.